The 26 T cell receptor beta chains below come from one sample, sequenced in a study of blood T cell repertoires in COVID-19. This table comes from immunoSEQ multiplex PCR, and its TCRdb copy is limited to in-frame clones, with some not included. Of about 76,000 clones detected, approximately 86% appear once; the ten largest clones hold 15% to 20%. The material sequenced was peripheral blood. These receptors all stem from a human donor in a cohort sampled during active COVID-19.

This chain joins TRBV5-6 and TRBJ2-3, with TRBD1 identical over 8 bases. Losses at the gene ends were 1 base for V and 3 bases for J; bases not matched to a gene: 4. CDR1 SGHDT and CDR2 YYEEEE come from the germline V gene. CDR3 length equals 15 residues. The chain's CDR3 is CASSLWDRRTDTQYF. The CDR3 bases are TGTGCCAGCAGCTTGTGGGACAGGAGGACAGATACGCAGTATTTT.

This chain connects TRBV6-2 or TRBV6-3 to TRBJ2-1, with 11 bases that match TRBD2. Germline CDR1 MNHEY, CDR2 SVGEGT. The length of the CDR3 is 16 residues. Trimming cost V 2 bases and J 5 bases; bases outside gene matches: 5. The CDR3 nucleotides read TGTGCCAGCAGTTACCTCATAGCGGGGGGGAACAATGAGCAGTTCTTC. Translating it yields CASSYLIAGGNNEQFF.

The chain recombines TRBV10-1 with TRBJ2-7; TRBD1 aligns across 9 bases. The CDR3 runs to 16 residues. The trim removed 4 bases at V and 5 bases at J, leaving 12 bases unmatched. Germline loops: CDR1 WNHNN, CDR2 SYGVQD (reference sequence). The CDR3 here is CASSGAGTGLGNEQYF. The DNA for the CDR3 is TGCGCCAGCAGTGGAGCGGGGACAGGGCTCGGGAACGAGCAGTACTTC.

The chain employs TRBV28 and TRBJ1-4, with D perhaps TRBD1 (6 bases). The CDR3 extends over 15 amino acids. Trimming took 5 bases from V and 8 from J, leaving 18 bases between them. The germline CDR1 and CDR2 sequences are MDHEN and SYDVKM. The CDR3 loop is CASSLLQGAGEKLFF. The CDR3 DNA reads TGTGCCAGCAGTCTGCTACAGGGAGCTGGGGAAAAACTGTTTTTT.

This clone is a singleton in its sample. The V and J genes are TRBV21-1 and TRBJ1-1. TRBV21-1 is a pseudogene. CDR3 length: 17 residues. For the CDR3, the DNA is TGTGCCAGCAGCAAAGTGAGAAGAAAGTCTATGAACACTGAAGCTTTCTTT. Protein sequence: CASSKVRRKSMNTEAFF.

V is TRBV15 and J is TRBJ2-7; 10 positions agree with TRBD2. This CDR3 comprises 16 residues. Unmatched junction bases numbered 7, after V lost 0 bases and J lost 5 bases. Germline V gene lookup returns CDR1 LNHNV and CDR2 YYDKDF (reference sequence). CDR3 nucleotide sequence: TGTGCCACCAGCAGAGAGGTAGCGGGAGGTTTCGACGAGCAGTACTTC. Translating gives CATSREVAGGFDEQYF.

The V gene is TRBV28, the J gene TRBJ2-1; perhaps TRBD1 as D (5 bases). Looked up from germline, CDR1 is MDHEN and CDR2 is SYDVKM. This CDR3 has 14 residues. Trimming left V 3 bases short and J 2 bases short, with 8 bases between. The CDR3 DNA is TGTGCCAGCAGTTTGGCAGGGACCTACAATGAGCAGTTCTTC. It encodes CASSLAGTYNEQFF. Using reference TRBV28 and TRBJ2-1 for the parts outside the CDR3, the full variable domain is DVKVTQSSRYLVKRTGEKVFLECVQDMDHENMFWYRQDPGLGLRLIYFSYDVKMKEKGDIPEGYSVSREKKERFSLILESASTNQTSMYLCASSLAGTYNEQFFGPGTRLTVL.

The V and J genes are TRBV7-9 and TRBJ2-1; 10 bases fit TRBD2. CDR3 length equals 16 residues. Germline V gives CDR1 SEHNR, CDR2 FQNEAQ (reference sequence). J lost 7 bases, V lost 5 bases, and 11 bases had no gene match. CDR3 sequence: CASSRPLAGVVNEQFF. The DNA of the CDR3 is TGTGCCAGCAGCCGCCCGCTAGCGGGAGTGGTTAATGAGCAGTTCTTC.

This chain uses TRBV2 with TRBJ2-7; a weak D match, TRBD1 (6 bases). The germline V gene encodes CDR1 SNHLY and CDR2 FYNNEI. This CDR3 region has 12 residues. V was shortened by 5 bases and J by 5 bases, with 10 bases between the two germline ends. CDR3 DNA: TGTGCCAGCAGTTCCCAGGGGAACGAGCAGTACTTC. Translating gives CASSSQGNEQYF.

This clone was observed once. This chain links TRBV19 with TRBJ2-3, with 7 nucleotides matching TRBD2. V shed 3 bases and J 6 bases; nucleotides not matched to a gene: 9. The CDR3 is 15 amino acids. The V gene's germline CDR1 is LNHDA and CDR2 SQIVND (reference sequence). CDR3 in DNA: TGTGCCAGTAGTATTGGGAGGGTTGTATCTGATACGCAGTATTTT. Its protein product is CASSIGRVVSDTQYF.

CDR3 amino acids: CSVRQGSLFEQYF. CDR3 nucleotides: TGCAGCGTCCGACAGGGGAGTCTTTTCGAGCAGTACTTC. J is TRBJ2-7 and V is TRBV29-1; TRBD1 matches at 8 bases. The J segment lost 6 bases and the V segment lost 6 bases, leaving 10 bases of the junction unmatched. The length of the CDR3 is 13 residues. In germline, CDR1 is SQVTM, CDR2 ANQGSEA.

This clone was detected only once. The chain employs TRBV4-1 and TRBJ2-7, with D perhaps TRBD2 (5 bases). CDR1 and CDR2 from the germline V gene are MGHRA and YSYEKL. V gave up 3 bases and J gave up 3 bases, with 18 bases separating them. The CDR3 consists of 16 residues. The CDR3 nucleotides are TGCGCCAGCAGCCAGTACGGACTCGCGTTAAGCTACGAGCAGTACTTC. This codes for CASSQYGLALSYEQYF.

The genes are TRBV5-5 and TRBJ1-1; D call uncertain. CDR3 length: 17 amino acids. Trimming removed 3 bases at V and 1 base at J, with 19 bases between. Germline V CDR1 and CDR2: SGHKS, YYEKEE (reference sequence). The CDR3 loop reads CASSSQFQARGNTEAFF. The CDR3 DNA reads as TGTGCCAGCAGCTCCCAGTTCCAGGCACGGGGGAACACTGAAGCTTTCTTT.

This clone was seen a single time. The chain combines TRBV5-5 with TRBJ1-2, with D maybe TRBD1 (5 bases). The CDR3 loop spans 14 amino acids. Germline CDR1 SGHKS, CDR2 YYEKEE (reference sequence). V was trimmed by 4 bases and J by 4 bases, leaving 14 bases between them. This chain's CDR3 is CASSPGSGGYGYTF. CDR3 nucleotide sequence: TGTGCCAGCAGCCCGGGGAGCGGGGGCTATGGCTACACCTTC.

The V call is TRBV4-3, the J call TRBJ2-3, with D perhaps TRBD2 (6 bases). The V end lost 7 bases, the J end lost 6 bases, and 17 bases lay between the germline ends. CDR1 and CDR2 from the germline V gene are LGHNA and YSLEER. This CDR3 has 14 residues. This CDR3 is CASKPGGAGDTQYF. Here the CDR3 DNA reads TGCGCCAGCAAACCTGGAGGGGCTGGGGATACGCAGTATTTT.

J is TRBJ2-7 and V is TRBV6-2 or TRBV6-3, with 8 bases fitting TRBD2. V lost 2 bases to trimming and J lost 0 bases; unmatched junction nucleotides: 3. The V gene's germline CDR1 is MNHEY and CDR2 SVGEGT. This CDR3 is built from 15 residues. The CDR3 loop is CASSYQRGLSYEQYF. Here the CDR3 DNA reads TGTGCCAGCAGTTACCAGCGGGGGCTCTCCTACGAGCAGTACTTC.

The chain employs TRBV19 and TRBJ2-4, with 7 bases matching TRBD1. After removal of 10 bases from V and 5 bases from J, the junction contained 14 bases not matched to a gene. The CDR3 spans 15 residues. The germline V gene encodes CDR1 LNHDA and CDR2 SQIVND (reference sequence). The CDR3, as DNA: TGTGCCACCCAGGAGACAGGGTACCCCCAAAACATTCAGTACTTC. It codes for CATQETGYPQNIQYF.

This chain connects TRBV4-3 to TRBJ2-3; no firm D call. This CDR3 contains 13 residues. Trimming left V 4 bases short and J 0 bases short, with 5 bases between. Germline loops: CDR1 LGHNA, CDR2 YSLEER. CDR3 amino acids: CASSRQSTDTQYF. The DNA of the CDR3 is TGCGCCAGCAGCCGGCAGAGCACAGATACGCAGTATTTT.

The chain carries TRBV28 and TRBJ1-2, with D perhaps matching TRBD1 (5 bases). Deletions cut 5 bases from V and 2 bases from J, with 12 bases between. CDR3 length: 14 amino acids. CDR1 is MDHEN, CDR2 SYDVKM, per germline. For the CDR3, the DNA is TGTGCCAGCAGTCCCCATGACAGAAACTATGGCTACACCTTC. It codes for CASSPHDRNYGYTF.

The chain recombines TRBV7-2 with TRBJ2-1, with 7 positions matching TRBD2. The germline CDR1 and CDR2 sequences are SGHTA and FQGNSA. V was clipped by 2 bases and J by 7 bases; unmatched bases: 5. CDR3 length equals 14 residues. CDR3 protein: CASSLNGGLNEQFF. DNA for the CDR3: TGTGCCAGCAGCTTAAACGGGGGGTTGAATGAGCAGTTCTTC.

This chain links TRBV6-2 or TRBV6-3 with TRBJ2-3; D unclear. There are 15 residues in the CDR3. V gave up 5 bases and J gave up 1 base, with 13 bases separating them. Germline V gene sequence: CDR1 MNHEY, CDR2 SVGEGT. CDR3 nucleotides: TGTGCCAGCAGTCCCCTACCCCGGGGCACAGATACGCAGTATTTT. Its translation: CASSPLPRGTDTQYF.

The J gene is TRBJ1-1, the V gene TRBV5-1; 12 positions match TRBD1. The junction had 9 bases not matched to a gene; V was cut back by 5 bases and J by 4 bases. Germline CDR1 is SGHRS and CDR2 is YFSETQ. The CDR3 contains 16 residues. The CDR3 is CASREGQGAFGTEAFF. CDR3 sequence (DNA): TGCGCCAGCAGAGAGGGACAGGGGGCTTTTGGCACTGAAGCTTTCTTT.

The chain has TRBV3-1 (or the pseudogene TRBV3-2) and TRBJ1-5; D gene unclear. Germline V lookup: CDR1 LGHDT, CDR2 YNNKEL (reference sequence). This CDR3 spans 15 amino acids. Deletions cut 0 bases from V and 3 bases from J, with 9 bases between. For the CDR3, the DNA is TGTGCCAGCAGCCAAGACCTCCTTATCAATCAGCCCCAGCATTTT. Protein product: CASSQDLLINQPQHF.

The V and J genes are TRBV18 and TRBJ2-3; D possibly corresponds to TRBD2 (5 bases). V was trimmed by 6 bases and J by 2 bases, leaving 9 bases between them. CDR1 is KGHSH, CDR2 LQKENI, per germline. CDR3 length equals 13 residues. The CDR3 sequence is CASSDRDTDTQYF. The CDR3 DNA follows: TGTGCCAGCTCGGACCGGGACACAGATACGCAGTATTTT.

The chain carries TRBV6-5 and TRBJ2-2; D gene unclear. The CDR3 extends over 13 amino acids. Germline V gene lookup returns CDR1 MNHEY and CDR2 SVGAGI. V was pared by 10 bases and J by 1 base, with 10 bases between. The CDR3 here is CATFSVNTGELFF. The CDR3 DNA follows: TGTGCCACCTTCTCCGTGAACACCGGGGAGCTGTTTTTT.

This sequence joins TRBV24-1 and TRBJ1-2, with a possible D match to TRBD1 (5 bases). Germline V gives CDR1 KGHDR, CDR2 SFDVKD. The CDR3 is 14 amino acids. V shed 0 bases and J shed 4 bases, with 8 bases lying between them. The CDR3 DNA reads TGTGCCACCAGTGATTTGGGGCAGGGCTATGGCTACACCTTC. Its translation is CATSDLGQGYGYTF.